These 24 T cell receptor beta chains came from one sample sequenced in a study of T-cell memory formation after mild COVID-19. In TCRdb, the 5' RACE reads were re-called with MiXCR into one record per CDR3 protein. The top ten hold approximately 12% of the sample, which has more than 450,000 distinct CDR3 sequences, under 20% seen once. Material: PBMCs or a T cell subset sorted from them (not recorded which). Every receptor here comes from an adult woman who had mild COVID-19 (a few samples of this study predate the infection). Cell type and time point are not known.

DNA of the CDR3: TGTGCCAGCAGCCACCTACGGGCCAGCTCCTACGAGCAGTACTTC. As protein: CASSHLRASSYEQYF. The chain is built from TRBV7-9 and TRBJ2-7, with D unclear. The germline V and J ends were trimmed by 5 bases and 0 bases, with 14 bases remaining between them. Germline V CDR1 and CDR2: SEHNR, FQNEAQ (reference sequence). CDR3 length: 15 residues.

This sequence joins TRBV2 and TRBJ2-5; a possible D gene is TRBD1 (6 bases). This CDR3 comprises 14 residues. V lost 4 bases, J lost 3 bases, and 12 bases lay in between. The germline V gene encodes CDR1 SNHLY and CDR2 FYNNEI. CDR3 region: CASSGRTAKETQYF. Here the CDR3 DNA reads TGTGCCAGCAGTGGACGGACAGCTAAAGAGACCCAGTACTTC. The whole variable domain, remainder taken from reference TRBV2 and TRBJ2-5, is EPEVTQTPSHQVTQMGQEVILRCVPISNHLYFYWYRQILGQKVEFLVSFYNNEISEKSEIFDDQFSVERPDGSNFTLKIRSTKLEDSAMYFCASSGRTAKETQYFGPGTRLLVL.

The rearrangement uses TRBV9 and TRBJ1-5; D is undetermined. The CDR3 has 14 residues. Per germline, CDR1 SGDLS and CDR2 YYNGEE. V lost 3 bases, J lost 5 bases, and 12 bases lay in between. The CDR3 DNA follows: TGTGCCAGCAGCGAAAACGCGGGCGATCAGCCCCAGCATTTT. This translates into CASSENAGDQPQHF.

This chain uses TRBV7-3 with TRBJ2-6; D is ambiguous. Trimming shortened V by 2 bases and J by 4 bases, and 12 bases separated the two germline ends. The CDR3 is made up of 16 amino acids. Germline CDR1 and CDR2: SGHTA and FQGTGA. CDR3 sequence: CASSLGPARGANVLTF. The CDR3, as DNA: TGTGCCAGCAGCTTAGGACCCGCCCGGGGGGCCAACGTCCTGACTTTC. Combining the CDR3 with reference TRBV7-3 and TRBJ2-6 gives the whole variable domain GAGVSQTPSNKVTEKGKYVELRCDPISGHTALYWYRQSLGQGPEFLIYFQGTGAADDSGLPNDRFFAVRPEGSVSTLKIQRTERGDSAVYLCASSLGPARGANVLTFGAGSRLTVL.

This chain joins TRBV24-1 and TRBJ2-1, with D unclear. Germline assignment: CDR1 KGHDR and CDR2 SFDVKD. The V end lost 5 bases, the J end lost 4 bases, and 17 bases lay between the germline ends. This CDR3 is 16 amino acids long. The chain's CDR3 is CATSAWSFSAYNEQFF. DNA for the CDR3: TGTGCCACCAGTGCCTGGAGTTTCAGCGCTTACAATGAGCAGTTCTTC.

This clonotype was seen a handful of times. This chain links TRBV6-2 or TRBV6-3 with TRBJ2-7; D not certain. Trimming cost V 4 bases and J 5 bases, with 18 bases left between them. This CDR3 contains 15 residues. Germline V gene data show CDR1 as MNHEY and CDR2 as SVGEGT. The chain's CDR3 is CASSSGPANLHEQYF. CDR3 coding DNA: TGTGCCAGCAGTTCGGGCCCCGCAAACCTCCACGAGCAGTACTTC.

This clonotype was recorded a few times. The CDR3 here is CASSQGEVLGNTEAFF. CDR3 sequence (DNA): TGCGCCAGCAGCCAAGGGGAAGTACTTGGGAACACTGAAGCTTTCTTT. The chain is built from TRBV4-1 and TRBJ1-1; D gene ambiguous. V lost 1 base and J 1 base, leaving 13 bases between the germline ends. This CDR3 has 16 residues. CDR1 is MGHRA and CDR2 is YSYEKL in the germline V gene.

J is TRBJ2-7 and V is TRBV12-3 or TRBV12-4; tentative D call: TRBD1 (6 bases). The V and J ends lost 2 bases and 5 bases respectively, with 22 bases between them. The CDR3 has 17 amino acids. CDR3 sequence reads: CASSLSRWTAVVDEQYF. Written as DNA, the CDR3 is TGTGCCAGCAGTTTATCTCGATGGACAGCCGTAGTAGACGAGCAGTACTTC.

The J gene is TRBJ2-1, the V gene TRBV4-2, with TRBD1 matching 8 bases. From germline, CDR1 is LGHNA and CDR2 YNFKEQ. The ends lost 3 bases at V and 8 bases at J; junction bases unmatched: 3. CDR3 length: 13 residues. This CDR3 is CASSQDRVYEQFF. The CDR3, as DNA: TGTGCCAGCAGCCAGGACAGGGTTTATGAGCAGTTCTTC.

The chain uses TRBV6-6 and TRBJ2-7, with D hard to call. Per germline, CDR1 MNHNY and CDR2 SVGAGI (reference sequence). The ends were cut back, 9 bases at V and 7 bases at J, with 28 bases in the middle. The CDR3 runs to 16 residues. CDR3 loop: CASERMIQSAVREQYF. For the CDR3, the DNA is TGTGCCAGTGAAAGGATGATACAATCCGCCGTAAGGGAGCAGTACTTC.

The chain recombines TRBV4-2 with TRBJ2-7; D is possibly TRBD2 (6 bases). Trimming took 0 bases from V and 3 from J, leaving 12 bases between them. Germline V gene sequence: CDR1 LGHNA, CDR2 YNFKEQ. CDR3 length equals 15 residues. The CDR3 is CASSQDGGVFYEQYF. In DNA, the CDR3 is TGTGCCAGCAGCCAAGATGGCGGGGTTTTCTACGAGCAGTACTTC.

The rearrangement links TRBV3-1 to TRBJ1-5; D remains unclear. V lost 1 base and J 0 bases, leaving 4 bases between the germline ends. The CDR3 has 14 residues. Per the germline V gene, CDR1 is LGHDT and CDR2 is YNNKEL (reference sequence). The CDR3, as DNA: TGTGCCAGCAGCCAAGTGGCTAGCAATCAGCCCCAGCATTTT. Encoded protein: CASSQVASNQPQHF.

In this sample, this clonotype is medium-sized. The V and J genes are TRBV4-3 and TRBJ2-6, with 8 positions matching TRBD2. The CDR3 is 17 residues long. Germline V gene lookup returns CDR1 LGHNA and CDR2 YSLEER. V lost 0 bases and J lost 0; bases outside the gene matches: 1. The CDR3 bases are TGCGCCAGCAGCCAAGATGGGACTAGCTCTGGGGCCAACGTCCTGACTTTC. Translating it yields CASSQDGTSSGANVLTF.

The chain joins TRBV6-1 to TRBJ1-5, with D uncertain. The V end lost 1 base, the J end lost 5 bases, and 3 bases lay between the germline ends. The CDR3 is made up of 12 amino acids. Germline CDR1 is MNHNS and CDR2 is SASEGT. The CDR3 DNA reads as TGTGCCAGCAGTGAAGGAGATCAGCCCCAGCATTTT. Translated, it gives CASSEGDQPQHF.

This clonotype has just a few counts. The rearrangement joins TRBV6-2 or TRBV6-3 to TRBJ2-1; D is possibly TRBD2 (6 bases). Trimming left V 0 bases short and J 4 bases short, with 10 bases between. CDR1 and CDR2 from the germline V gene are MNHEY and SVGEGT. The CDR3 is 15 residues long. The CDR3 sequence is CASSYSPSEYNEQFF. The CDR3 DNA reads TGTGCCAGCAGTTACTCTCCTAGCGAGTACAATGAGCAGTTCTTC.

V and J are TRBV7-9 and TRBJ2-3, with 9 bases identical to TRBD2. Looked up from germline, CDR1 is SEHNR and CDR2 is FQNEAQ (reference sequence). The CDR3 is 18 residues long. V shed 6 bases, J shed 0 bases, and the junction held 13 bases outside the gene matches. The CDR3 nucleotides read TGTGCCAGCAGATCTCCTCGGGGCGGGGGGGAAAGCACAGATACGCAGTATTTT. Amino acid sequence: CASRSPRGGGESTDTQYF.

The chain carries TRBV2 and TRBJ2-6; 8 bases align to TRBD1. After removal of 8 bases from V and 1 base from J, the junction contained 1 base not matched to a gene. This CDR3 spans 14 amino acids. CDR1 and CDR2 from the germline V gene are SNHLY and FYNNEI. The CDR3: CASHRGSGANVLTF. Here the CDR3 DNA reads TGTGCCAGCCACAGGGGGTCTGGGGCCAACGTCCTGACTTTC.

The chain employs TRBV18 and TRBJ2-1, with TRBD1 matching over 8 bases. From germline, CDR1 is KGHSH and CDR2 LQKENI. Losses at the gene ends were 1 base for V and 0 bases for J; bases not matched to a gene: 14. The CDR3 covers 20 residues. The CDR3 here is CASSPRPRTGPSGSYNEQFF. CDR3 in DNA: TGTGCCAGCTCACCACGGCCTAGGACAGGGCCTTCGGGCTCCTACAATGAGCAGTTCTTC.

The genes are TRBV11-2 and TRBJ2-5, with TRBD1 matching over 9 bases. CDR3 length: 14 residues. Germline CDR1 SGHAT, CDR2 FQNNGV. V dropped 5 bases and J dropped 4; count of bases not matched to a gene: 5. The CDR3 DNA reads TGTGCCAGCAGCATACGACAGGGGGGAGAGACCCAGTACTTC. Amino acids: CASSIRQGGETQYF.

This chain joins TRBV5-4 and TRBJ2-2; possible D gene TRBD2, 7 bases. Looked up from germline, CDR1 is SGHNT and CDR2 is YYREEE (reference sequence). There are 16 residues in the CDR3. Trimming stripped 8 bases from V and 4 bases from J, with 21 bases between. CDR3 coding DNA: TGTGCCAGTGTAATGGGGGGGGGCCAAGGCACCGGGGAGCTGTTTTTT. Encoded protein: CASVMGGGQGTGELFF.

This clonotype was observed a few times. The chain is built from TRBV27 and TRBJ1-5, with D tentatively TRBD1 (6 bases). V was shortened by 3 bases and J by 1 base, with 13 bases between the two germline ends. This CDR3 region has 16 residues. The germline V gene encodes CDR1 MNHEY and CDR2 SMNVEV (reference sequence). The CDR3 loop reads CASSFSGGASNQPQHF. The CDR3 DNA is TGTGCCAGCAGTTTTTCGGGGGGCGCGAGCAATCAGCCCCAGCATTTT.

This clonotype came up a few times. Here the CDR3 reads CASSLGGRVDSPLHF. As DNA, the CDR3 is TGCGCCAGCAGCTTAGGGGGACGTGTGGATTCACCCCTCCACTTT. The chain uses TRBV5-1 and TRBJ1-6; D might be TRBD1 (6 bases). The CDR3 consists of 15 residues. V was trimmed by 2 bases and J by 8 bases, leaving 14 bases between them. Looked up from germline, CDR1 is SGHRS and CDR2 is YFSETQ.

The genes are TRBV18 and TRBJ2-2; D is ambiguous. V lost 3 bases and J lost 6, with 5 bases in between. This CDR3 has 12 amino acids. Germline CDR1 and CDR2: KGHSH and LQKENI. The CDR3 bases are TGTGCCAGCTCACCGATGTCCGGGGAGCTGTTTTTT. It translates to CASSPMSGELFF.

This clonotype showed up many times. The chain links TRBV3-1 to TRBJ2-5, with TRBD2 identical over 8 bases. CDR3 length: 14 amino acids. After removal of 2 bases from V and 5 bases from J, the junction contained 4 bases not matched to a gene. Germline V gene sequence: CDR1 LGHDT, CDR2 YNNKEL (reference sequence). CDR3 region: CASSQWTSFETQYF. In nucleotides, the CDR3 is TGTGCCAGCAGCCAATGGACTAGCTTCGAGACCCAGTACTTC.